Listed below are T cell receptor beta chains from one sample, sequenced in a study of T cells in Graves' hyperthyroidism and ophthalmopathy. TCRdb analysed the multiplex PCR reads with MiXCR anew, one entry per CDR3 protein. The sample includes fewer than 650,000 distinct CDR3 sequences, 40% to 50% seen only once; the top ten take around two fifths. The specimen sequenced was peripheral blood or thyroid tissue (not recorded which). These receptors originate from an adult woman with Graves' disease, either hyperthyroidism or ophthalmopathy (not recorded which). The CDR3 runs from the conserved cysteine through the conserved F or W. The order of the fields is clone size, V gene, J gene, D gene, CDR3 protein, CDR3 DNA. A D gene is named only where the DNA matches it firmly. Clone size is given for some rows only: seen once, a few or many times, or a class if the clone is expanded.

.	TRBV11-1	TRBJ2-7	TRBD2	CASSPRTSRISEQYF	TGTGCCAGCAGCCCCAGGACTAGTAGAATCTCCGAGCAGTACTTC
.	TRBV14	TRBJ2-3	.	CASSQEIAGTDTQYF	TGTGCCAGCAGCCAAGAAATAGCGGGCACAGATACGCAGTATTTT
.	TRBV12-3/TRBV12-4	TRBJ1-4	.	CASSLRGQGGLLFF	TGTGCCAGCAGTTTACGGGGCCAGGGTGGATTGCTGTTTTTT
.	TRBV7-9	TRBJ1-1	.	CASSLGRAEHRARNTEAFF	TGTGCCAGCAGCTTAGGTCGGGCGGAGCACAGGGCACGGAACACTGAAGCTTTCTTT
.	TRBV20-1	TRBJ1-2	.	CSATRTLNTGDDGYTF	TGCAGTGCCACCCGCACTTTGAACACCGGGGACGATGGCTACACCTTC
.	TRBV9	TRBJ1-1	.	CASSGVKGIDTEAFF	TGTGCCAGCAGCGGTGTTAAGGGGATTGATACTGAAGCTTTCTTT
.	TRBV3-1	TRBJ1-4	TRBD1	CASSNRGNEKLFF	TGTGCCAGCAGTAACAGGGGAAATGAAAAACTGTTTTTT
.	TRBV10-1	TRBJ1-4	.	CAISAKGKANEKLFF	TGTGCCATCAGTGCGAAGGGGAAGGCTAATGAAAAACTGTTTTTT
.	TRBV7-2	TRBJ1-3	.	CASKQSRNTIYF	TGTGCCAGCAAGCAGTCGAGAAACACCATATATTTT
few	TRBV29-1	TRBJ2-5	TRBD1	CSTRTGRRETQYF	TGCAGCACCCGGACAGGGAGGCGGGAGACCCAGTACTTC